This TCR beta chain was recovered during a study of T cells after yellow fever vaccination. Findings and caveats of the study: Some clonotypes, a small share, were shared between CD4 and CD8 compartments. Contamination by abundant bulk-population clonotypes could be present in FACS-sorted repertoires.

TCRdb re-called the 5' RACE reads with MiXCR, one entry per CDR3 protein. The table has about 94,000 distinct CDR3 sequences, approximately 8.4% seen once. V was pared by 0 bases and J by 5 bases, with 5 bases of the junction left unmatched. Germline-derived CDR1 and CDR2 are SGHRS and YFSETQ. CDR3 length: 15 residues. This clonotype was counted at least ten times. The V and J genes are TRBV5-1 and TRBJ2-5, with TRBD2 matching over 9 bases. The receptor's source is a man between 18 and 35 years old who received the YFV17D yellow fever vaccine. The sample was CD8+ T cells not binding an NS4B(214-222) dextramer, sorted from PBMCs, taken approximately 15 days after the first yellow fever vaccination. The CDR3 bases are TGCGCCAGCAGCTTGGAGGGACTAGCTAGGGAGACCCAGTACTTC. Translated, it gives CASSLEGLARETQYF.